Presented here are 18 T cell receptor beta chains from one specimen sequenced in a study of blood T cell repertoires in COVID-19. The assay was immunoSEQ multiplex PCR, and TCRdb's table has in-frame clones only and misses some. This table has about 150,000 clones, around 90% appearing once. The sample was peripheral blood. The origin of the receptors is a man aged 50-59 years with acute or convalescent COVID-19.

This clone was recorded only once. This chain uses TRBV9 with TRBJ2-2; D may be TRBD1 (6 bases). Germline CDR1 reads SGDLS; CDR2 reads YYNGEE. Deletions cut 0 bases from V and 2 bases from J, with 20 bases between. The CDR3 is made up of 19 amino acids. CDR3 region: CASSVEIGTGTLNTGELFF. DNA for the CDR3: TGTGCCAGCAGCGTAGAAATAGGGACCGGGACACTAAACACCGGGGAGCTGTTTTTT.

The chain uses TRBV7-2 and TRBJ2-1; 9 nucleotides agree with TRBD2. Losses at the gene ends were 4 bases for V and 10 bases for J; bases not matched to a gene: 5. The CDR3 spans 13 residues. CDR1 SGHTA and CDR2 FQGNSA come from the germline V gene. This CDR3 reads CASSSQSGGEQFF. As DNA, the CDR3 is TGTGCCAGCAGCTCCCAGAGCGGGGGGGAGCAGTTCTTC.

The CDR3 DNA is TGTGCCAGTACTACCAGGAAGGACCAAGAGACCCAGTACTTC. It translates to CASTTRKDQETQYF. This chain uses TRBV19 with TRBJ2-5; D gene unclear. CDR3 length: 14 amino acids. V lost 7 bases and J 0 bases, leaving 12 bases between the germline ends. In germline, CDR1 is LNHDA, CDR2 SQIVND (reference sequence).

The chain couples TRBV30 to TRBJ1-4; D may be TRBD1 (6 bases). CDR3 size: 14 residues. Looked up from germline, CDR1 is GTSNPN and CDR2 is SVGIG (reference sequence). Trimming shortened V by 3 bases and J by 3 bases, and 11 bases separated the two germline ends. CDR3 sequence reads: CAWRRGGSNEKLFF. The CDR3 nucleotides read TGTGCCTGGAGGCGTGGGGGCTCTAATGAAAAACTGTTTTTT.

CDR3 amino acids: CASSELLAIYEQYF. The DNA of the CDR3 is TGTGCCAGCAGTGAACTACTAGCGATCTACGAGCAGTACTTC. The rearrangement uses TRBV6-1 and TRBJ2-7; 7 nucleotides line up with TRBD2. The germline V gene has CDR1 MNHNS and CDR2 SASEGT. Losses at the gene ends were 2 bases for V and 3 bases for J; bases not matched to a gene: 4. This CDR3 comprises 14 residues.

The chain combines TRBV18 with TRBJ2-5; weak D call: TRBD2 (7 bases). In germline, CDR1 is KGHSH, CDR2 LQKENI. Trimming stripped 6 bases from V and 4 bases from J, with 12 bases between. The CDR3 contains 13 residues. The CDR3 is CASSHREGETQYF. CDR3 DNA sequence: TGTGCCAGCTCCCACAGGGAGGGAGAGACCCAGTACTTC.

This chain links TRBV10-3 with TRBJ1-1; D gene unclear. The germline V gene has CDR1 ENHRY and CDR2 SYGVKD. The CDR3 has 13 amino acids. V was trimmed by 6 bases and J by 2 bases, leaving 10 bases between them. The CDR3 bases are TGTGCCATCAGGCCGGAGTTTAACACTGAAGCTTTCTTT. Amino acids: CAIRPEFNTEAFF.

The chain carries TRBV28 and TRBJ1-1; D may be TRBD1 (6 bases). Between the trimmed V and J ends, which lost 3 bases and 0 bases, there was a span of 20 bases. There are 18 residues in the CDR3. Germline CDR1 and CDR2: MDHEN and SYDVKM. In DNA form, the CDR3 reads TGTGCCAGCAGTTTGCCTACACCAAACAGGGTGATGAACACTGAAGCTTTCTTT. It specifies CASSLPTPNRVMNTEAFF.

V is TRBV4-3 and J is TRBJ1-4, with 11 nucleotides matching TRBD1. The CDR3 spans 14 residues. With 5 bases clipped from V and 7 bases from J, the junction kept 3 bases outside the gene matches. Germline CDR1 is LGHNA and CDR2 is YSLEER. The CDR3, as DNA: TGCGCCAGCAGCGTCGGACAGGGGGCTGAAAAACTGTTTTTT. Translated, it gives CASSVGQGAEKLFF.

Note on this clone: Sequence at one end of the junction differs from germline and may be a read error. J is TRBJ1-5 and V is TRBV30, with a possible D match to TRBD1 (5 bases). CDR3 length: 11 amino acids. Germline V lookup: CDR1 GTSNPN, CDR2 SVGIG (reference sequence). In DNA, the CDR3 is TGCGCCTGGGGCCACTCTCAGCCCCAGCATTTT. It translates to CAWGHSQPQHF. Based on the CDR3 plus reference TRBV30 and TRBJ1-5, the full variable domain is SQTIHQWPATLVQPVGSPLSLECTVEGTSNPNLYWYRQAAGRGLQLLFYSVGIGQISSEVPQNLSASRPQDRQFILSSKKLLLSDSGFYLCAWGHSQPQHFGDGTRLSIL.

J is TRBJ1-2 and V is TRBV7-9, with 7 bases fitting TRBD1. The CDR3 consists of 15 residues. The ends lost 8 bases at V and 4 bases at J; junction bases unmatched: 13. Germline V lookup: CDR1 SEHNR, CDR2 FQNEAQ (reference sequence). The CDR3 spells CASEPSTGYTYGYTF. CDR3 DNA sequence: TGTGCCAGCGAGCCCTCGACAGGGTACACCTATGGCTACACCTTC.

The genes are TRBV9 and TRBJ1-2; D remains ambiguous. Germline V CDR1 and CDR2: SGDLS, YYNGEE. This CDR3 contains 17 residues. The V and J ends lost 1 base and 0 bases respectively, with 16 bases between them. The CDR3 bases are TGTGCCAGCAGCGTATACCAGAGAGGGCGAGCTAACTATGGCTACACCTTC. It yields the protein CASSVYQRGRANYGYTF.

The rearrangement uses TRBV18 and TRBJ2-1; 9 nucleotides line up with TRBD2. V was clipped by 6 bases and J by 9 bases; unmatched bases: 6. This CDR3 is 13 amino acids long. The germline gives CDR1 KGHSH, CDR2 LQKENI. Written as DNA, the CDR3 is TGTGCCAGCTCTCGGACTAGCGATGGTGAGCAGTTCTTC. As protein: CASSRTSDGEQFF.

This clone was detected once. The gene calls are TRBV7-9 and TRBJ2-2, with TRBD1 as a possible D gene (5 bases). The V gene's germline CDR1 is SEHNR and CDR2 FQNEAQ (reference sequence). The V gene lost 5 bases and the J gene lost 6 bases, with 13 bases spanning the gap. This CDR3 region has 14 residues. The CDR3 is CASSPGHKPGELFF. CDR3 bases: TGTGCCAGCAGCCCAGGGCACAAGCCCGGGGAGCTGTTTTTT.

CDR3 in amino acids: CAISDPKAGYGYTF. The CDR3 nucleotides are TGTGCCATCAGTGACCCGAAGGCGGGTTATGGCTACACCTTC. V gene TRBV10-3 combines with J gene TRBJ1-2; no definite D call. This CDR3 has 14 amino acids. The V and J ends lost 3 bases and 5 bases respectively, with 13 bases between them. Germline values: CDR1 ENHRY, CDR2 SYGVKD.

The chain links TRBV11-2 to TRBJ2-1; a weak D match, TRBD1 (6 bases). Germline values: CDR1 SGHAT, CDR2 FQNNGV. There are 15 residues in the CDR3. Trimming pared 5 bases from V and 0 bases from J, leaving 11 bases between. In DNA form, the CDR3 reads TGTGCCAGCAGCCTACAGGGCAGCTCCTACAATGAGCAGTTCTTC. Translation: CASSLQGSSYNEQFF.

The chain combines TRBV6-5 with TRBJ2-2, with D possibly TRBD1 on 6 matching bases. Per the germline V gene, CDR1 is MNHEY and CDR2 is SVGAGI. Trimming took 6 bases from V and 6 from J, leaving 11 bases between them. The CDR3 is made up of 13 amino acids. DNA for the CDR3: TGTGCCAGCAGACACAAGGGGGCCGGGGAGCTGTTTTTT. Protein product: CASRHKGAGELFF.

This rearrangement joins TRBV19 to TRBJ2-7; perhaps TRBD2 as D (6 bases). This CDR3 comprises 14 residues. The germline gives CDR1 LNHDA, CDR2 SQIVND (reference sequence). The ends were cut back, 3 bases at V and 3 bases at J, with 12 bases in the middle. The CDR3 region is CASSMRRELYEQYF. The CDR3 nucleotides read TGTGCCAGTAGTATGCGCCGGGAGCTCTACGAGCAGTACTTC. Full variable domain (remainder filled in from reference TRBV19 and TRBJ2-7): DGGITQSPKYLFRKEGQNVTLSCEQNLNHDAMYWYRQDPGQGLRLIYYSQIVNDFQKGDIAEGYSVSREKKESFPLTVTSAQKNPTAFYLCASSMRRELYEQYFGPGTRLTVT.